This TCR beta chain came from a study of control samples from healthy donors and cancer patients. Assay used: immunoSEQ multiplex PCR; TCRdb lists only in-frame clones, some missing. The data hold around 22,000 clones, with approximately 80% observed a single time. By share, this clone counts as medium-sized (0.01 to 0.1%). Trimming shortened V by 4 bases and J by 2 bases, and 17 bases separated the two germline ends. CDR3 size: 16 residues. Germline CDR1 and CDR2: SGHAT and FQNNGV. The gene calls are TRBV11-2 and TRBJ2-5, with a possible D match to TRBD1 (5 bases). The clonotype originates from a man aged 55 to 69 with head and neck cancer. The specimen sequenced was PBMCs. CDR3: CASSSTVRVIQETQYF. CDR3 coding DNA: TGTGCCAGCAGCTCCACTGTCAGGGTTATTCAAGAGACCCAGTACTTC.